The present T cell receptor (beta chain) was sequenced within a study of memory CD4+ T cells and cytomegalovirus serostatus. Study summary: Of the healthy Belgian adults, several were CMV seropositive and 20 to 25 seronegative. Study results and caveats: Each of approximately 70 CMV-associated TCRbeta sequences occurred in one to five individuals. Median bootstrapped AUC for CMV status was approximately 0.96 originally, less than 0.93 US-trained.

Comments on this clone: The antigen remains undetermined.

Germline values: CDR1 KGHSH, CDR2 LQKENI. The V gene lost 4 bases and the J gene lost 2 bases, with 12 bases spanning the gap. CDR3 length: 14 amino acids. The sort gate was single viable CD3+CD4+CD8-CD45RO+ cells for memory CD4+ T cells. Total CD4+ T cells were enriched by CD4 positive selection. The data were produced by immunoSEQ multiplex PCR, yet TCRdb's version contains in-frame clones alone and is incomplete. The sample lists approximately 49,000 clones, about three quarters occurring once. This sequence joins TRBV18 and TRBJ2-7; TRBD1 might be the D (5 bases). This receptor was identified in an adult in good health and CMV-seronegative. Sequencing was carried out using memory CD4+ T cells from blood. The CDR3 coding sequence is TGTGCCAGCTCACTGACAGCTGAAACCTACGAGCAGTACTTC. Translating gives CASSLTAETYEQYF.